This T cell receptor (beta chain) was recorded in a study of CD8+CD57+ T cells in acquired aplastic anemia. The CDR3 is made up of 14 amino acids. Germline lookup yields CDR1 MNHNY and CDR2 SVGAGI (reference sequence). The V and J ends lost 8 bases and 12 bases, in that order; junction bases with no gene match: 12. The use of genomic DNA as template underpinned the TCR beta VDJ and CDR3 profiling. TCRdb used MiXCR to reprocess the reads, holding one entry per CDR3 protein. Here the sample spans about 400,000 distinct CDR3 sequences, 65% to 80% being singletons. This clonotype was counted at least ten times.

The chain links TRBV6-6 to TRBJ2-1; 11 nucleotides agree with TRBD2. The sequenced sample consisted of sorted CD4+, CD8+, or CD8+CD57+ T cells (not recorded which) from PBMCs. The receptor comes from a human donor in good health, serving as a control. CDR3 sequence: CASGNTVAGGRQFF. Written as DNA, the CDR3 is TGTGCCAGCGGCAACACTGTAGCGGGGGGGCGGCAGTTCTTC.